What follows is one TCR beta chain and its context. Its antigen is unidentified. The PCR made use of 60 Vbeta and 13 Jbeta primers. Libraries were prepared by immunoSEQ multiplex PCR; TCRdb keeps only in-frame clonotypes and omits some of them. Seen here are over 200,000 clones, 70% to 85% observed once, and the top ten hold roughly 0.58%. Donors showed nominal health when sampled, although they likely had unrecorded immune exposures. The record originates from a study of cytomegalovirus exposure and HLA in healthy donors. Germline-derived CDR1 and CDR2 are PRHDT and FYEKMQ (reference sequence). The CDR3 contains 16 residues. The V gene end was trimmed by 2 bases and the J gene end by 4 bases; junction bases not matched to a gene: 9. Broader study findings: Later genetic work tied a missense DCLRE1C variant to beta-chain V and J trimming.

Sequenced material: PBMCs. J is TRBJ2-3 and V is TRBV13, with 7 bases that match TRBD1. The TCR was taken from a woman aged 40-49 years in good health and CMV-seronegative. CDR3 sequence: CASSLRAGGMSDTQYF. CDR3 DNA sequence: TGTGCCAGCAGCTTAAGGGCAGGGGGTATGTCAGATACGCAGTATTTT.